Presented here are 18 T cell receptor beta chains from one specimen sequenced in a study of radiation and T cells in renal cell carcinoma. Time point of the sample: blood 4 weeks post-SBRT, at nephrectomy. Treatment: 15 Gy SBRT to primary tumor, nephrectomy 4 weeks later. TCRdb's table, derived via immunoSEQ multiplex PCR, lists solely in-frame clones and lacks some. Of 60,000 or so clones listed, approximately 80% are singletons. The sequenced sample was blood, obtained from a patient whose treatment included radiotherapy and nephrectomy. Receptors were obtained from a man in his fifties or sixties with renal cell carcinoma.

The chain recombines TRBV5-1 with TRBJ1-3; D might be TRBD1 (6 bases). Germline V gene sequence: CDR1 SGHRS, CDR2 YFSETQ. This CDR3 contains 15 residues. V shed 0 bases and J shed 0 bases, with 7 bases lying between them. CDR3 region: CASSLEGGSGNTIYF. DNA for the CDR3: TGCGCCAGCAGCTTGGAAGGGGGCTCTGGAAACACCATATATTTT.

The chain couples TRBV7-9 to TRBJ1-1, with D perhaps matching TRBD1 (5 bases). Trimming stripped 2 bases from V and 3 bases from J, with 19 bases between. Per the germline V gene, CDR1 is SEHNR and CDR2 is FQNEAQ (reference sequence). The CDR3 loop spans 17 amino acids. DNA of the CDR3: TGTGCCAGCAGCTTACGGTGGGACCTTTCCATGGACACTGAAGCTTTCTTT. This gives the protein CASSLRWDLSMDTEAFF.

This chain uses TRBV5-1 with TRBJ2-3; 13 nucleotides match TRBD2. Germline trimming cut 2 bases from V and 6 bases from J; bases unmatched to any gene: 12. The CDR3 runs to 18 residues. Looked up from germline, CDR1 is SGHRS and CDR2 is YFSETQ. DNA of the CDR3: TGCGCCAGCAGCTTATCAACGGGACTAGCGGGGCCCACGGATACGCAGTATTTT. Amino acid sequence: CASSLSTGLAGPTDTQYF.

The chain uses TRBV5-1 and TRBJ1-1; no firm D call. Germline assignment: CDR1 SGHRS and CDR2 YFSETQ. V was clipped by 4 bases and J by 3 bases, with 13 bases between them. This CDR3 comprises 14 residues. CDR3: CASSPMGRDTEAFF. In nucleotides, the CDR3 is TGCGCCAGCAGCCCCATGGGGAGAGACACTGAAGCTTTCTTT. Full variable domain (missing parts from reference TRBV5-1 and TRBJ1-1): KAGVTQTPRYLIKTRGQQVTLSCSPISGHRSVSWYQQTPGQGLQFLFEYFSETQRNKGNFPGRFSGRQFSNSRSEMNVSTLELGDSALYLCASSPMGRDTEAFFGQGTRLTVV.

The chain has TRBV5-1 and TRBJ2-3, with D tentatively TRBD2 (6 bases). The CDR3 covers 14 residues. Trimming stripped 0 bases from V and 4 bases from J, with 9 bases between. Per the germline V gene, CDR1 is SGHRS and CDR2 is YFSETQ. The CDR3 region is CASSLGASADTQYF. For the CDR3, the DNA is TGCGCCAGCAGCTTGGGGGCTAGCGCAGATACGCAGTATTTT.

Comments on this clone: A read error may produce the germline difference seen at one junction end. The CDR3 sequence: CASSQPWTSGSKDTQYF. The CDR3 DNA is TGTGCCAGCAGCCAACCGTGGACTAGCGGGAGCAAAGATACGCAGTATTTT. The genes are TRBV13 and TRBJ2-3; 13 bases line up with TRBD2. CDR1 and CDR2 from the germline V gene are PRHDT and FYEKMQ (reference sequence). This CDR3 is built from 17 residues.

CDR3 residues: CASSHDIHQPQHF. CDR3 DNA sequence: TGTGCCAGCAGCCACGACATCCATCAGCCCCAGCATTTT. J is TRBJ1-5 and V is TRBV4-2; D gene uncertain. V was pared by 3 bases and J by 5 bases, with 8 bases between. Germline V gene data show CDR1 as LGHNA and CDR2 as YNFKEQ. The CDR3 sequence is 13 residues long.

This chain joins TRBV14 and TRBJ1-2; D unresolved. The germline V gene has CDR1 SGHDN and CDR2 FVKESK. The CDR3 is 13 residues long. V lost 0 bases, J lost 8 bases, and 10 bases lay in between. The CDR3 DNA sequence: TGTGCCAGCAGCCAAGAGCTTTCAGGCGGCTACACCTTC. Its protein product is CASSQELSGGYTF.

The rearrangement joins TRBV5-1 to TRBJ2-2, with D possibly TRBD1 on 5 matching bases. Per the germline V gene, CDR1 is SGHRS and CDR2 is YFSETQ. Deletions cut 0 bases from V and 2 bases from J, with 8 bases between. The CDR3 extends over 15 amino acids. The CDR3 reads CASSLGQSNTGELFF. Here the CDR3 DNA reads TGCGCCAGCAGCTTGGGACAGTCCAACACCGGGGAGCTGTTTTTT.

This clone was picked up one time. The CDR3 sequence: CASSPRRGSGNTIYF. The DNA for the CDR3 is TGCGCCAGCAGCCCCAGGCGAGGCTCTGGAAACACCATATATTTT. J is TRBJ1-3 and V is TRBV4-3; D ambiguous. Deletions cut 4 bases from V and 0 bases from J, with 10 bases between. CDR3 length: 15 residues. Germline-derived CDR1 and CDR2 are LGHNA and YSLEER.

The chain couples TRBV19 to TRBJ1-3, with 7 bases matching TRBD1. Germline V gene data show CDR1 as LNHDA and CDR2 as SQIVND (reference sequence). Trimming at V came to 5 bases and at J to 4 bases, leaving 8 bases not matched to a gene. This CDR3 region has 15 residues. Written as DNA, the CDR3 is TGTGCCAGTAGTTTCTCCGGGACAGACGGAAACACCATATATTTT. Protein: CASSFSGTDGNTIYF.

In this sample, this clone turned up a few times. The chain has TRBV29-1 and TRBJ1-1; TRBD1 is a possible D gene (5 bases). CDR1 and CDR2 from the germline V gene are SQVTM and ANQGSEA. The CDR3 spans 16 residues. V lost 6 bases and J 4 bases, leaving 24 bases between the germline ends. The CDR3 loop reads CSVTGAAGRKVTEAFF. The CDR3 DNA reads as TGCAGCGTAACCGGGGCCGCAGGGAGAAAGGTCACTGAAGCTTTCTTT.

This clone has only a few counts. CDR3 residues: CASSVDRRGGANVLTF. The CDR3 coding sequence is TGTGCCAGCAGCGTAGACCGGCGAGGAGGGGCCAACGTCCTGACTTTC. The gene calls are TRBV9 and TRBJ2-6; D gene ambiguous. Germline CDR1 and CDR2: SGDLS and YYNGEE. CDR3 size: 16 residues. V was shortened by 0 bases and J by 4 bases, with 11 bases between the two germline ends. Using reference TRBV9 and TRBJ2-6 for the parts outside the CDR3, the full variable domain is DSGVTQTPKHLITATGQRVTLRCSPRSGDLSVYWYQQSLDQGLQFLIQYYNGEERAKGNILERFSAQQFPDLHSELNLSSLELGDSALYFCASSVDRRGGANVLTFGAGSRLTVL.

The V and J genes are TRBV12-5 and TRBJ2-6; D remains unclear. Trimming removed 1 base at V and 0 bases at J, with 7 bases between. Germline V gives CDR1 LGHNT, CDR2 FRNRAP. This CDR3 is built from 16 residues. The DNA of the CDR3 is TGTGCTAGTGGTTTGGGTCCGAGCTCTGGGGCCAACGTCCTGACTTTC. Protein product: CASGLGPSSGANVLTF.

This clone came up a few times. The gene calls are TRBV29-1 and TRBJ2-1; 12 bases are shared with TRBD2. The CDR3 sequence is 18 residues long. Germline loops: CDR1 SQVTM, CDR2 ANQGSEA. V trimming: 4 bases; J trimming: 0 bases; junction bases outside the gene matches: 10. The CDR3 DNA reads TGCAGCGTTGTTTTAAGTCTAGCGGGGGGGAGCTCCTACAATGAGCAGTTCTTC. Translation: CSVVLSLAGGSSYNEQFF.

V usage is TRBV7-2 and J usage is TRBJ2-1; D gene uncertain. This CDR3 region has 14 residues. Trimming took off 1 base at V and 5 bases at J, with 9 bases between the two ends. Germline V lookup: CDR1 SGHTA, CDR2 FQGNSA. The CDR3 reads CASSLVVSNNEQFF. DNA for the CDR3: TGTGCCAGCAGCTTAGTAGTTAGCAACAATGAGCAGTTCTTC.

The chain has TRBV18 and TRBJ2-1; D perhaps matches TRBD2 (5 bases). The V end lost 3 bases, the J end lost 4 bases, and 10 bases lay between the germline ends. The length of the CDR3 is 14 residues. Per germline, CDR1 KGHSH and CDR2 LQKENI. The DNA of the CDR3 is TGTGCCAGCTCACCGGAAGCGGTTTACAATGAGCAGTTCTTC. Its protein product is CASSPEAVYNEQFF.

The rearrangement uses TRBV29-1 and TRBJ2-5; 10 bases agree with TRBD2. The DNA end is more similar to TRBJ2-7, so the J call may be wrong. The germline gives CDR1 SQVTM, CDR2 ANQGSEA. This CDR3 has 13 residues. The CDR3 protein is CSVDPSGGDEQYF. The DNA for the CDR3 is TGCAGCGTTGACCCCAGCGGGGGGGACGAGCAGTACTTC.